This paragraph covers one T cell receptor beta chain sequence. Its specificity is not known. Sequencing used immunoSEQ multiplex PCR; TCRdb keeps in-frame clones, though not all of them. The profile shows over a million clones, approximately 68% of them singletons. These data are taken from a study of shared clonotypes between healthy human individuals. Regarding the study as a whole: Since donors were few, the genetic and exposure-history diversity represented was limited.

The receptor was derived from a man in his late teens or twenties in good health. The sample consisted of memory CD4+ T cells sorted from blood. Subset indicated: CD45RA-negative fraction.

Written as DNA, the CDR3 is TGTGCCAGCACCGGGACCATCTCCTACGAGCAGTACTTC. It is translated as CASTGTISYEQYF. The chain joins TRBV6-1 to TRBJ2-7; D assignment may be TRBD1 or TRBD2 (5 bases each). The CDR3 contains 13 residues. Germline loops: CDR1 MNHNS, CDR2 SASEGT. V gave up 7 bases and J gave up 0 bases, with 10 bases separating them.